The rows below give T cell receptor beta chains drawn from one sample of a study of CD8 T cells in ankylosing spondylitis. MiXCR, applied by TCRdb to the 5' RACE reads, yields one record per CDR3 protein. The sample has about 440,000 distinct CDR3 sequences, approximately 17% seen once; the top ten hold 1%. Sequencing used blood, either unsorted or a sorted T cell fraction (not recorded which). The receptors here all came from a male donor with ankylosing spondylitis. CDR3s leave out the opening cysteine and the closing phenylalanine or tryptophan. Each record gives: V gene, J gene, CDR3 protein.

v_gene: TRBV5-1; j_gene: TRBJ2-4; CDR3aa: ASSLPGGDSNIQY
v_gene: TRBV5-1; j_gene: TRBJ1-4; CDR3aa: ASSSSSGAGEKLF
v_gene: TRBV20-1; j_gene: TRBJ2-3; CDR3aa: SARGGNPDTQY
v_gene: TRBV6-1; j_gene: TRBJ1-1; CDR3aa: ASRRGNRSYYAF
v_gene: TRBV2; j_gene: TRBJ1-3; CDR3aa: ASTYRGGNTIY
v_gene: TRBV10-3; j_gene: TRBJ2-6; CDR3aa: AINRYAGSGANVLT
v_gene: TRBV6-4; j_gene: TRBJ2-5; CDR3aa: ASSDPGPPGTQY
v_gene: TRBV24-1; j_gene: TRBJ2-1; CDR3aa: ATEGRGPYNEQF
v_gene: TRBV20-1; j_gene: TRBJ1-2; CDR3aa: SASTGYGYT
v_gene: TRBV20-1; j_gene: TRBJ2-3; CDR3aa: SAIRLTDTQY
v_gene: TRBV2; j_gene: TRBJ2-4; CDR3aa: ASARQGLAKNIQY
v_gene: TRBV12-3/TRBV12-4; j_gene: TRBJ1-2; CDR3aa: ASSPRGAWLSYGYT
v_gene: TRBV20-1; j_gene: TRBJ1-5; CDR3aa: SASQGKQHQPQH
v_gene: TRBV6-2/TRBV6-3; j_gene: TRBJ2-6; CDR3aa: ASSFDSRVFGANVLT
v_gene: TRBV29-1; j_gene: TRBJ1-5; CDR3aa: SPPRTDRGPQH
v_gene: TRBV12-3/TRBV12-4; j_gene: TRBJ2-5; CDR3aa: ASSFRLAGGRAQY
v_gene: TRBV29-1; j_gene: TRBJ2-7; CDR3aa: SVGGQTYEQY